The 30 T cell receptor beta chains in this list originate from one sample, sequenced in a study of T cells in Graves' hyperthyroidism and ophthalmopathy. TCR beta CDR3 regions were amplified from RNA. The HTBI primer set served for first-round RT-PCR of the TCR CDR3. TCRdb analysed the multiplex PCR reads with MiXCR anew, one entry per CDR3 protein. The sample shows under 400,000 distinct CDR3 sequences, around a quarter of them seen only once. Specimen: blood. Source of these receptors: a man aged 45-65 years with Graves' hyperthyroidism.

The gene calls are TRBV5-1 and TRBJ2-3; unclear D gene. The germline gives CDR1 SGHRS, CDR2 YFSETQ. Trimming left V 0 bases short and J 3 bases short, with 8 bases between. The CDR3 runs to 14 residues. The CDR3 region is CASSLVQRTDTQYF. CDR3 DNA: TGCGCCAGCAGCTTGGTTCAACGGACAGATACGCAGTATTTT. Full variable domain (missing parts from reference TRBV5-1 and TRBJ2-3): KAGVTQTPRYLIKTRGQQVTLSCSPISGHRSVSWYQQTPGQGLQFLFEYFSETQRNKGNFPGRFSGRQFSNSRSEMNVSTLELGDSALYLCASSLVQRTDTQYFGPGTRLTVL.

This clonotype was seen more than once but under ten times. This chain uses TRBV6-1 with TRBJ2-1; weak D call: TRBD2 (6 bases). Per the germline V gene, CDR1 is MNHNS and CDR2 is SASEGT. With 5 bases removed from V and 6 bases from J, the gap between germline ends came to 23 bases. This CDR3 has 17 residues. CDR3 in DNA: TGTGCCAGCAGTCCTTTTTCCCTAGGAGGGCCCCCCAATGAGCAGTTCTTC. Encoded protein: CASSPFSLGGPPNEQFF.

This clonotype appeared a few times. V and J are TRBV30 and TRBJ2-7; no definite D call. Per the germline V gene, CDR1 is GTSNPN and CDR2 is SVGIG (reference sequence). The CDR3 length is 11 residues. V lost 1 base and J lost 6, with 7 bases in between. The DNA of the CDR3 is TGTGCCTGGAGTGGGAGTACCGAGCAGTACTTC. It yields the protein CAWSGSTEQYF.

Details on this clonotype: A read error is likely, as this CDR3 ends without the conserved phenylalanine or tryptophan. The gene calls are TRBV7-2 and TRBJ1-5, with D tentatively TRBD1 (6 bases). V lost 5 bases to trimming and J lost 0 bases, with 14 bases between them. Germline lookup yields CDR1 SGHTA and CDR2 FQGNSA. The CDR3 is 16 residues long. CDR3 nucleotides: TGTGCCAGCAGCCTCGGGACAAGAATTAGCAATCAGCCCCAGCATTCT. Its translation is CASSLGTRISNQPQHS.

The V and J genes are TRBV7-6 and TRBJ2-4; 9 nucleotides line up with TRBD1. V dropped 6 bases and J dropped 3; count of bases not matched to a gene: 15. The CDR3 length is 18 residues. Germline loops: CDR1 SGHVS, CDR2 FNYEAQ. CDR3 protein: CASSEHGSGTGNKNIQYF. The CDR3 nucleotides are TGTGCCAGCAGTGAACATGGATCCGGGACAGGGAACAAAAACATTCAGTACTTC.

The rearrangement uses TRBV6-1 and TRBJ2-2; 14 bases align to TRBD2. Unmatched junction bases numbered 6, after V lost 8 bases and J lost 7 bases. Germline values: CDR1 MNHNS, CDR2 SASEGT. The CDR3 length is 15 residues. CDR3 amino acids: CASWTSGRSGGELFF. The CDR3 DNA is TGTGCCAGCTGGACTAGCGGGAGGTCGGGCGGGGAGCTGTTTTTT.

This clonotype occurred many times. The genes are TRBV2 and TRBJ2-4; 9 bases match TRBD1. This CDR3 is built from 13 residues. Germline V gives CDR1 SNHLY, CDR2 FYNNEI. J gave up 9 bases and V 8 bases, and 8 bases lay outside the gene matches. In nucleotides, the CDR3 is TGTGCCAGCCGGGACAGGGTTGGTGTCATTCAGTACTTC. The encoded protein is CASRDRVGVIQYF.

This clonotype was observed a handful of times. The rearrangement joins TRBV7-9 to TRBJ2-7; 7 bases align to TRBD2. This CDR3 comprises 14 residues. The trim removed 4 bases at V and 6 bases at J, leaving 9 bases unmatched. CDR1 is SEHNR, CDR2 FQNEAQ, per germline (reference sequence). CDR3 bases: TGTGCCAGCAGCTCCAGGGAGGGAACGGGCGAGCAGTACTTC. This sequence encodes CASSSREGTGEQYF.

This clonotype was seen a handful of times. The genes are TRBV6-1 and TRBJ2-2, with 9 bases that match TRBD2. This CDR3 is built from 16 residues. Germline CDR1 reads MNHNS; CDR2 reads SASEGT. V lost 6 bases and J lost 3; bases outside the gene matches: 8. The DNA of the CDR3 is TGTGCCAGCAGATTCTGGCGGGAGGGCCACACCGGGGAGCTGTTTTTT. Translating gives CASRFWREGHTGELFF.

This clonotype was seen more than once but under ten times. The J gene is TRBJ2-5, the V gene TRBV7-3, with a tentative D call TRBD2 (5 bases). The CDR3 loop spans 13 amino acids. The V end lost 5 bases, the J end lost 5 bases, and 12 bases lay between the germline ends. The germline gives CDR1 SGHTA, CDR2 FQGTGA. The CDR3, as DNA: TGTGCCAGCAGCCAACGACCGGGGGAGACCCAGTACTTC. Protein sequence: CASSQRPGETQYF. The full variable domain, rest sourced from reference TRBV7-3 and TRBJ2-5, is GAGVSQTPSNKVTEKGKYVELRCDPISGHTALYWYRQSLGQGPEFLIYFQGTGAADDSGLPNDRFFAVRPEGSVSTLKIQRTERGDSAVYLCASSQRPGETQYFGPGTRLLVL.

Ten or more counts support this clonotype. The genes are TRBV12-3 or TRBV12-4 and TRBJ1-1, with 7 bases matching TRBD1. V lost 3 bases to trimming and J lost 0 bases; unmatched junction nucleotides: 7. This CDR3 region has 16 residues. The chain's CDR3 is CASSFPPTGMNTEAFF. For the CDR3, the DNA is TGTGCCAGCAGTTTCCCCCCGACAGGGATGAACACTGAAGCTTTCTTT.

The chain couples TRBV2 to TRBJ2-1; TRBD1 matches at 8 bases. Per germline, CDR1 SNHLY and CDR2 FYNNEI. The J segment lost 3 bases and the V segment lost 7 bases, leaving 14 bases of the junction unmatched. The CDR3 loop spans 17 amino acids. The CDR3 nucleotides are TGTGCCAGCATGGACCCCTTGGACAGGGCTGACTACAATGAGCAGTTCTTC. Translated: CASMDPLDRADYNEQFF. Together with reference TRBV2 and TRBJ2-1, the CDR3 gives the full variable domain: EPEVTQTPSHQVTQMGQEVILRCVPISNHLYFYWYRQILGQKVEFLVSFYNNEISEKSEIFDDQFSVERPDGSNFTLKIRSTKLEDSAMYFCASMDPLDRADYNEQFFGPGTRLTVL.

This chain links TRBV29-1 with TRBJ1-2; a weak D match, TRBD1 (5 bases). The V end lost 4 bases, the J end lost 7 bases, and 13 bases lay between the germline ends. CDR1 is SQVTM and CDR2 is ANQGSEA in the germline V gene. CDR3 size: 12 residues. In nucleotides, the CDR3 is TGCAGCGTTGTAGACGGGGGGTTTGGCTACACCTTC. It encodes CSVVDGGFGYTF.

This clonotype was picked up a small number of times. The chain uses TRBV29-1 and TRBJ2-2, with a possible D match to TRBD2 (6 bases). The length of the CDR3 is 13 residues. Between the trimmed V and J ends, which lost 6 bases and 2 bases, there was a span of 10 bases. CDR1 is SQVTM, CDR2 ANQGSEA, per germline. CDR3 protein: CSVSGLNTGELFF. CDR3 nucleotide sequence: TGCAGCGTATCGGGACTTAACACCGGGGAGCTGTTTTTT.

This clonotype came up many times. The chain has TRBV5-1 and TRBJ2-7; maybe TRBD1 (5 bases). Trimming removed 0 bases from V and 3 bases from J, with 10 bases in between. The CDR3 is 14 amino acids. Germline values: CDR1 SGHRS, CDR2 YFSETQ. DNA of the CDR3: TGCGCCAGCAGCTTGGACAGGATGTACTACGAGCAGTACTTC. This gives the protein CASSLDRMYYEQYF.

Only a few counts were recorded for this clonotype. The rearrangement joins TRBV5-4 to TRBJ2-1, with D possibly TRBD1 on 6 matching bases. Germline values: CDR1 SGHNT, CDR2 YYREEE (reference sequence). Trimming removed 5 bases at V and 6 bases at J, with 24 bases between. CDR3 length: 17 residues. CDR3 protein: CASRYRTAPDTRNEQFF. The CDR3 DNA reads TGTGCCAGCAGATACAGGACAGCTCCAGATACTCGCAATGAGCAGTTCTTC.

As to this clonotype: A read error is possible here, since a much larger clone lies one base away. CDR3 loop: CAWTNRQRKNTEAFF. CDR3 nucleotides: TGTGCCTGGACGAATCGACAGCGCAAGAACACTGAAGCTTTCTTT. The chain links TRBV30 to TRBJ1-1; maybe TRBD1 (5 bases). With 4 bases removed from V and 1 base from J, the gap between germline ends came to 16 bases. CDR1 is GTSNPN, CDR2 SVGIG, per germline (reference sequence). CDR3 length: 15 residues.

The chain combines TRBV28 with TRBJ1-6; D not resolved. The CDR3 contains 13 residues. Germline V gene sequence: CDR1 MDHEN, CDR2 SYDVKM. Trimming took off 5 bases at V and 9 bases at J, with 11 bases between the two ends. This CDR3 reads CASSHKESSPLHF. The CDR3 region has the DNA TGTGCCAGCAGTCATAAGGAAAGTTCACCCCTCCACTTT.

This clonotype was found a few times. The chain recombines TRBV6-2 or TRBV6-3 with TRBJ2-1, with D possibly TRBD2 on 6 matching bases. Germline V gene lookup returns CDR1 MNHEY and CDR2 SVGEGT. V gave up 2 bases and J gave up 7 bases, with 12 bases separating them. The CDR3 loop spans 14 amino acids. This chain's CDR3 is CASSYNRAGNEQFF. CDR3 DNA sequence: TGTGCCAGCAGTTACAACCGGGCGGGGAATGAGCAGTTCTTC.

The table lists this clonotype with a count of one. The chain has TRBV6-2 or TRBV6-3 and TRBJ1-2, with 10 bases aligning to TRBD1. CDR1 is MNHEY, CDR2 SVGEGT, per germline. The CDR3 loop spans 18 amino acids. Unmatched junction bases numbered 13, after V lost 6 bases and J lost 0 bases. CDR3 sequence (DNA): TGTGCCAGCAGCAGACCCCCGGGACAGGGGCCACCTAACTATGGCTACACCTTC. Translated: CASSRPPGQGPPNYGYTF.

This CDR3 is CASTNASGTGGDTQYF. The CDR3 DNA follows: TGTGCCAGCACTAATGCTTCCGGGACAGGGGGGGATACGCAGTATTTT. V gene TRBV6-1 combines with J gene TRBJ2-3, with 11 bases fitting TRBD1. Germline values: CDR1 MNHNS, CDR2 SASEGT. J was trimmed by 6 bases and V by 7 bases; bases with no gene match: 12. This CDR3 has 16 residues.

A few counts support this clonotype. The CDR3 protein is CSVEDSGASYEQYF. The CDR3 region has the DNA TGCAGCGTTGAAGACTCCGGGGCCTCCTACGAGCAGTACTTC. The gene calls are TRBV29-1 and TRBJ2-7, with D perhaps being TRBD1 or TRBD2 (5 bases each). The CDR3 length is 14 residues. The germline CDR1 and CDR2 sequences are SQVTM and ANQGSEA. The V gene lost 0 bases and the J gene lost 0 bases, with 9 bases spanning the gap.

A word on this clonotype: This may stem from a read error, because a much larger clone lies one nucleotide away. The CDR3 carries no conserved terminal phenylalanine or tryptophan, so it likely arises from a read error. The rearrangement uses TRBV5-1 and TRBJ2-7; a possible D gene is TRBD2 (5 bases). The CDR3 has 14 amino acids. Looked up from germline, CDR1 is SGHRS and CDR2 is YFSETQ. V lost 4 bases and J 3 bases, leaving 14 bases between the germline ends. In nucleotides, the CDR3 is TGCGCCAGCAGCCCGGACGGAGGAAACTACGAGCAGTACTCC. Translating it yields CASSPDGGNYEQYS.

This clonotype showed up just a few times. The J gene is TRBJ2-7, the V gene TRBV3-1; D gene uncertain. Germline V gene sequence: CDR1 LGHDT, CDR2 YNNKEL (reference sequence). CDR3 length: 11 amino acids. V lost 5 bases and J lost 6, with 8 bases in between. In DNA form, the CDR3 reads TGTGCCAGCAGCTTAGAAGCCGAGCAGTACTTC. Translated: CASSLEAEQYF.

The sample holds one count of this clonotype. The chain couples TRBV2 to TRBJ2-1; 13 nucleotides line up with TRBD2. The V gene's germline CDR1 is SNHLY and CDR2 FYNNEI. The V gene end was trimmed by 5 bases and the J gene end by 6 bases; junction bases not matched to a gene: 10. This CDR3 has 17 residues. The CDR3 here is CASSSRTSGGGGNEQFF. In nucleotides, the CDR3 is TGTGCCAGCAGTTCCCGGACTAGCGGGGGCGGGGGCAATGAGCAGTTCTTC. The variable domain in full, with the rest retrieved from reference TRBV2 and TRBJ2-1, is EPEVTQTPSHQVTQMGQEVILRCVPISNHLYFYWYRQILGQKVEFLVSFYNNEISEKSEIFDDQFSVERPDGSNFTLKIRSTKLEDSAMYFCASSSRTSGGGGNEQFFGPGTRLTVL.

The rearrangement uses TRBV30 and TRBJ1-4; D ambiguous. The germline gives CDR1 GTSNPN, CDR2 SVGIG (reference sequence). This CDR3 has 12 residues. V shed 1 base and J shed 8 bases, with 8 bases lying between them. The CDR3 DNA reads TGTGCCTGGAGTGGGACTTGGGAAAAACTGTTTTTT. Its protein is CAWSGTWEKLFF.

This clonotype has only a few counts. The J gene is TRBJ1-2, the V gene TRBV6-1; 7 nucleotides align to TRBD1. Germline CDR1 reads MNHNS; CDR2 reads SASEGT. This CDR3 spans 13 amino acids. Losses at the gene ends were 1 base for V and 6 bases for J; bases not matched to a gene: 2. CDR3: CASSEGQGDGYTF. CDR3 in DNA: TGTGCCAGCAGTGAAGGACAGGGAGATGGCTACACCTTC.

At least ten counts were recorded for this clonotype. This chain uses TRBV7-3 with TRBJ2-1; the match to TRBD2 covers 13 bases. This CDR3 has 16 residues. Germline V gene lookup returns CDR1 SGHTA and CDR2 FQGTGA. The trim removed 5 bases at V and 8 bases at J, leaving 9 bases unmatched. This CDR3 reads CASSPRTSGRRDEQFF. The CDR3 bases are TGTGCCAGCAGCCCTCGGACTAGCGGGAGACGGGATGAGCAGTTCTTC.

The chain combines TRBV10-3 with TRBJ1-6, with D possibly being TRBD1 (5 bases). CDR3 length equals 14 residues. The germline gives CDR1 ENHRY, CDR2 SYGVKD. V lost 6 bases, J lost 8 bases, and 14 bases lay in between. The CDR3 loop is CAISARGEYSPLHF. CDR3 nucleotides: TGTGCCATCAGCGCCCGAGGGGAATATTCACCCCTCCACTTT.

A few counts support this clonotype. The CDR3 is CASSLKGGAASTDTQYF. CDR3 nucleotides: TGTGCCAGCAGCTTAAAGGGCGGAGCGGCTAGCACAGATACGCAGTATTTT. The V call is TRBV11-2, the J call TRBJ2-3; perhaps TRBD2 as D (5 bases). This CDR3 comprises 17 residues. Trimming cost V 2 bases and J 0 bases, with 15 bases left between them. Germline CDR1 SGHAT, CDR2 FQNNGV.